In its sample, the clone carrying this T cell receptor (beta chain) was seen a few times. The target antigen is unknown. This entry belongs to a study of identical twins. This CDR3 comprises 10 residues. Findings and caveats of the study: Cord blood beta clonotypes that were abundant carried fewer insertions, and memory repertoires showed no such trend. Cross-sectional statistics underpinned the conclusions; the same donors were not followed.

TCRdb independently ran MiXCR on the 5' RACE reads; one entry per CDR3 protein. The sample lists hundreds of thousands of distinct CDR3 sequences, around 5.7% occurring once. Healthy Caucasians made up all donors. The chain links TRBV21-1 to TRBJ2-5. TRBV21-1 is a recognized pseudogene. The sequencing input was naive T cells sorted from blood. The clonotype was recovered from a man aged 18 to 29 in good health. The CDR3 protein is CARLRETQYF. For the CDR3, the DNA is TGTGCCAGGCTAAGGGAGACCCAGTACTTC.